This entry is about one T cell receptor beta chain. Its antigen remains unknown. This sample is part of a study of CXCR3-negative and CXCR3-positive naive CD8 T cells. General observations from the study: A higher hydrophobicity marked the TRB CDR3s of CXCR3-positive naive cells versus CXCR3-negative naive cells.

Germline loops: CDR1 SGHTA, CDR2 FQGNSA. The CDR3 is made up of 15 amino acids. Each TRB cDNA library was prepared by 5' RACE (with UMI labels). TCRdb re-called the 5' RACE reads; every CDR3 protein appears as one record, without DNA. The sample holds 90,000 to 150,000 distinct CDR3 sequences. The origin of this receptor is a human donor in good health. Some clones in this sample may be carry-over from other donors' samples. The sequenced material came from naive CXCR3+ CD8+ T cells from blood. Subset noted: CD45RO-CCR7+CD27+CD95- naive CD8+ T cells expressing CXCR3 (TNR3+). This chain uses TRBV7-2 with TRBJ2-1. The CDR3 protein is CASSWSGNSYNEQFF. The whole variable domain, remainder taken from reference TRBV7-2 and TRBJ2-1, is GAGVSQSPSNKVTEKGKDVELRCDPISGHTALYWYRQSLGQGLEFLIYFQGNSAPDKSGLPSDRFSAERTGGSVSTLTIQRTQQEDSAVYLCASSWSGNSYNEQFFGPGTRLTVL.